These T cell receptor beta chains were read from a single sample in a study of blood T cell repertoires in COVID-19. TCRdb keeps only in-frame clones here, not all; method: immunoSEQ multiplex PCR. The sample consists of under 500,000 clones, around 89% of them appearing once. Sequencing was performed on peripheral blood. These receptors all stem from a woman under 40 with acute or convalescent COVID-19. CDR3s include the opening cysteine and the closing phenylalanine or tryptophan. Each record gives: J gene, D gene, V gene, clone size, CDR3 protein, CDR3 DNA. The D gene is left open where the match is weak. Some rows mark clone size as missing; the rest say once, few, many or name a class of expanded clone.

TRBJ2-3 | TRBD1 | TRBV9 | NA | CASSPDVGQGTDTQYF | TGTGCCAGCAGCCCAGACGTAGGACAGGGTACAGATACGCAGTATTTT
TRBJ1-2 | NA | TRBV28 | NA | CAIGEGDYGYTF | TGTGCCATCGGAGAGGGCGACTATGGCTACACCTTC
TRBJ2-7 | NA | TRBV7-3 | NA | CASSLEPAGINEQYF | TGTGCCAGCAGCTTAGAACCGGCAGGGATCAACGAGCAGTACTTC
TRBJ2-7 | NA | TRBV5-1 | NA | CASSSRGRPFEQYF | TGCGCCAGCAGCTCTCGGGGTAGACCCTTCGAGCAGTACTTC
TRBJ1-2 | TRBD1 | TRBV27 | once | CASSSLPGQYYGYTF | TGTGCCAGCAGTTCGCTTCCGGGACAGTACTATGGCTACACCTTC